The sequence of this T cell receptor beta chain was determined in a study of T cell clonotyping in hematopoietic cell transplantation. Whole-study findings and limits: At the given depth, recipient repertoires were over 97% de novo clonotypes. Pathologically expanded recipient clonotypes increased progressively from day 30 to day 180 as diversity fell. Cells were unsorted, so CD4 and CD8 contributions were not separated.

Some clones are missing from TCRdb's copy, which holds only in-frame ones; the method was immunoSEQ multiplex PCR. The table includes about 69,000 clones, roughly 93% detected once. Concerning this clone itself: Its target is unknown.

V lost 6 bases and J lost 7, with 16 bases in between. The length of the CDR3 is 15 residues. Germline V CDR1 and CDR2: MDHEN, SYDVKM. The source of this sequence is a man aged 50 or older in good health. Some clones in this sample may be carry-over from other donors' samples. The source material was peripheral blood mononuclear cells. The rearrangement links TRBV28 to TRBJ1-6, with D perhaps TRBD1 (5 bases). As DNA, the CDR3 is TGTGCCAGCAGAGAACCCCGGGGCCTAAATTCACCCCTCCACTTT. Its protein product is CASREPRGLNSPLHF.